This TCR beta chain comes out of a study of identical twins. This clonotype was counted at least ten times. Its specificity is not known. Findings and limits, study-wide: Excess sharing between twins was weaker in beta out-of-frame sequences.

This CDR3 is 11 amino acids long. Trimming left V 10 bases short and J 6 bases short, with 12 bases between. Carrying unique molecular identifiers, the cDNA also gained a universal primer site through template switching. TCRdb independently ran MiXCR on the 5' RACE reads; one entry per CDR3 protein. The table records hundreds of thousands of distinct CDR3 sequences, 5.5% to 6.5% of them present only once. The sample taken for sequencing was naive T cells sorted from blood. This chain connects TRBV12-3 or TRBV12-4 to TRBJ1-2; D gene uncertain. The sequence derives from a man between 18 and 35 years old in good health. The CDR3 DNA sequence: TGTGCCACCAGGTCGAGGGATGGCTACACCTTC. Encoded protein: CATRSRDGYTF.